Below, 30 T cell receptor beta chains from the same sample are listed, as sequenced in a study of blood T cell repertoires in COVID-19. Generated by immunoSEQ multiplex PCR, the TCRdb table keeps only in-frame clones and is missing some. The sample gives approximately 94,000 clones, approximately 84% of which show up once; about 6.9% is in the top ten. Sequencing was carried out using peripheral blood. All receptors come from a man in his thirties or forties in a cohort sampled during active COVID-19.

The V call is TRBV27, the J call TRBJ2-7, with D tentatively TRBD1 (5 bases). Germline CDR1 and CDR2: MNHEY and SMNVEV (reference sequence). This CDR3 is built from 13 residues. The germline V and J ends were trimmed by 7 bases and 1 base, with 11 bases remaining between them. In DNA form, the CDR3 reads TGTGCCAGCAAAAAACAGGATTCCTACGAGCAGTACTTC. It is translated as CASKKQDSYEQYF.

The chain uses TRBV19 and TRBJ2-7; TRBD1 might be the D (5 bases). CDR3 length equals 14 residues. Trimming pared 3 bases from V and 1 base from J, leaving 10 bases between. The germline gives CDR1 LNHDA, CDR2 SQIVND (reference sequence). The CDR3 is CASSIVWTSYEQYF. Here the CDR3 DNA reads TGTGCCAGTAGTATTGTCTGGACATCCTACGAGCAGTACTTC.

V and J are TRBV9 and TRBJ2-5, with TRBD2 matching 10 bases. This CDR3 region has 14 residues. Per germline, CDR1 SGDLS and CDR2 YYNGEE. The trim removed 2 bases at V and 4 bases at J, leaving 2 bases unmatched. The DNA of the CDR3 is TGTGCCAGCAGCGTTAGCGGGGGGACAGAGACCCAGTACTTC. Translated: CASSVSGGTETQYF.

CDR3 sequence reads: CASRNNGLARETQYF. The CDR3 DNA reads as TGTGCCAGCAGGAACAACGGACTAGCGCGGGAGACCCAGTACTTC. The chain carries TRBV2 and TRBJ2-5; 9 nucleotides agree with TRBD2. The CDR3 length is 15 residues. The germline V gene encodes CDR1 SNHLY and CDR2 FYNNEI. V lost 6 bases to trimming and J lost 5 bases; unmatched junction nucleotides: 10. Using reference TRBV2 and TRBJ2-5 for the parts outside the CDR3, the full variable domain is EPEVTQTPSHQVTQMGQEVILRCVPISNHLYFYWYRQILGQKVEFLVSFYNNEISEKSEIFDDQFSVERPDGSNFTLKIRSTKLEDSAMYFCASRNNGLARETQYFGPGTRLLVL.

This rearrangement joins TRBV28 to TRBJ1-4, with TRBD1 matching 9 bases. With V trimmed by 4 bases and J by 3 bases, 3 bases remained unmatched. The V gene's germline CDR1 is MDHEN and CDR2 SYDVKM. The CDR3 is made up of 15 amino acids. The CDR3 sequence: CASSSQGASNEKLFF. The CDR3, as DNA: TGTGCCAGCAGTTCACAGGGGGCGTCTAATGAAAAACTGTTTTTT.

This chain joins TRBV16 and TRBJ2-7; 9 bases align to TRBD1. The CDR3 runs to 16 residues. Germline CDR1 and CDR2: KGHSY and FQNENV. After removal of 4 bases from V and 3 bases from J, the junction contained 10 bases not matched to a gene. CDR3 amino acids: CASSRSGTGKNYEQYF. Here the CDR3 DNA reads TGTGCCAGCAGCCGTTCCGGGACAGGGAAAAACTACGAGCAGTACTTC.

This clone was observed a few times. The J gene is TRBJ1-1, the V gene TRBV30; no clear D gene. CDR1 and CDR2 from the germline V gene are GTSNPN and SVGIG (reference sequence). Trimming took off 5 bases at V and 7 bases at J, with 11 bases between the two ends. The CDR3 has 11 amino acids. CDR3 region: CAWGLGLEAFF. The CDR3 region has the DNA TGTGCCTGGGGACTGGGCCTTGAAGCTTTCTTT.

This CDR3 reads CASSISGKAFF. CDR3 sequence (DNA): TGTGCCAGTAGTATTTCAGGGAAAGCTTTCTTT. This chain joins TRBV19 and TRBJ1-1; D might be TRBD1 (5 bases). The V and J ends lost 3 bases and 9 bases respectively, with 8 bases between them. Germline CDR1 and CDR2: LNHDA and SQIVND (reference sequence). The CDR3 has 11 residues.

Regarding this clone: A much bigger clone sits one base away, suggesting this may be a read error. V is TRBV6-1 and J is TRBJ2-3, with 9 positions matching TRBD2. The CDR3 consists of 15 residues. CDR1 is MNHNS, CDR2 SASEGT, per germline. V lost 2 bases, J lost 0 bases, and 0 bases stayed unmatched. This chain's CDR3 is CASSELAGSTDTQYF. The CDR3 nucleotides are TGTGCCAGCAGTGAACTAGCGGGGAGCACAGATACGCAGTATTTT.

This clone showed up just once. V gene TRBV5-6 combines with J gene TRBJ2-7, with 12 bases matching TRBD1. The CDR3 consists of 17 residues. J gave up 7 bases and V 0 bases, and 11 bases lay outside the gene matches. Germline CDR1 is SGHDT and CDR2 is YYEEEE. The chain's CDR3 is CASSLGSQGQGAKEQYF. DNA of the CDR3: TGTGCCAGCAGCTTGGGATCCCAGGGACAGGGGGCTAAGGAGCAGTACTTC.

In this sample, this clone turned up once. The chain couples TRBV19 to TRBJ2-5; 12 bases are a match to TRBD2. The CDR3 sequence is 16 residues long. The germline CDR1 and CDR2 sequences are LNHDA and SQIVND (reference sequence). The junction had 4 bases not matched to a gene; V was cut back by 3 bases and J by 2 bases. The chain's CDR3 is CASSMGTSGGQETQYF. CDR3 coding DNA: TGTGCCAGTAGTATGGGCACTAGCGGGGGGCAAGAGACCCAGTACTTC.

The chain has TRBV27 and TRBJ1-5, with a weak D call TRBD1 (6 bases). Germline loops: CDR1 MNHEY, CDR2 SMNVEV (reference sequence). The CDR3 consists of 15 residues. Between the trimmed V and J ends, which lost 5 bases and 3 bases, there was a span of 14 bases. The CDR3 is CASSPYRQDNQPQHF. DNA of the CDR3: TGTGCCAGCAGTCCATACCGACAGGACAATCAGCCCCAGCATTTT.

This CDR3 is CASSIAGVGPGGEQFF. CDR3 DNA: TGTGCCAGTAGTATTGCTGGTGTTGGACCGGGGGGTGAGCAGTTCTTC. The J gene is TRBJ2-1, the V gene TRBV19, with 7 bases identical to TRBD2. V shed 3 bases, J shed 9 bases, and the junction held 14 bases outside the gene matches. This CDR3 comprises 16 residues. The germline gives CDR1 LNHDA, CDR2 SQIVND (reference sequence).

The rearrangement uses TRBV19 and TRBJ2-7; a possible D gene is TRBD1 (6 bases). Per the germline V gene, CDR1 is LNHDA and CDR2 is SQIVND (reference sequence). This CDR3 region has 15 residues. V dropped 3 bases and J dropped 0 bases, with 12 bases sitting between them. As DNA, the CDR3 is TGTGCCAGTAGTATCCGGGACATCTCCTCCTACGAGCAGTACTTC. Translation gives CASSIRDISSYEQYF. The full variable domain, in which reference TRBV19 and TRBJ2-7 provide the parts outside the CDR3, is DGGITQSPKYLFRKEGQNVTLSCEQNLNHDAMYWYRQDPGQGLRLIYYSQIVNDFQKGDIAEGYSVSREKKESFPLTVTSAQKNPTAFYLCASSIRDISSYEQYFGPGTRLTVT.

A few counts support this clone. The chain carries TRBV5-5 and TRBJ1-2; weak D call: TRBD1 (6 bases). V was clipped by 4 bases and J by 6 bases, with 13 bases between them. This CDR3 has 13 amino acids. Germline assignment: CDR1 SGHKS and CDR2 YYEKEE (reference sequence). The CDR3, as DNA: TGTGCCAGCAGCCTGACAGGCCGGGATGGCTACACCTTC. It specifies CASSLTGRDGYTF.

This chain joins TRBV19 and TRBJ2-2, with 7 bases identical to TRBD1. Germline V gene lookup returns CDR1 LNHDA and CDR2 SQIVND (reference sequence). J lost 3 bases, V lost 3 bases, and 4 bases had no gene match. This CDR3 contains 15 residues. DNA for the CDR3: TGTGCCAGTAGTATGGTACAGGGGTACACCGGGGAGCTGTTTTTT. Amino acid sequence: CASSMVQGYTGELFF.

This clone came up once. The rearrangement links TRBV7-3 to TRBJ2-5; D possibly corresponds to TRBD2 (5 bases). Germline CDR1 reads SGHTA; CDR2 reads FQGTGA. This CDR3 comprises 13 residues. Trimming left V 2 bases short and J 2 bases short, with 6 bases between. The CDR3 nucleotides read TGTGCCAGCAGCTTACAGCGGCAAGAGACCCAGTACTTC. It is translated as CASSLQRQETQYF.

The chain couples TRBV30 to TRBJ1-4; TRBD1 is a possible D gene (5 bases). The ends were cut back, 1 base at V and 7 bases at J, with 10 bases in the middle. This CDR3 has 13 amino acids. The germline V gene has CDR1 GTSNPN and CDR2 SVGIG (reference sequence). Here the CDR3 DNA reads TGTGCCTGGAGTGGGCAGGGTGGTGAAAAACTGTTTTTT. Amino acid sequence: CAWSGQGGEKLFF. The complete variable domain, with remaining parts taken from reference TRBV30 and TRBJ1-4, reads SQTIHQWPATLVQPVGSPLSLECTVEGTSNPNLYWYRQAAGRGLQLLFYSVGIGQISSEVPQNLSASRPQDRQFILSSKKLLLSDSGFYLCAWSGQGGEKLFFGSGTQLSVL.

The gene calls are TRBV7-2 and TRBJ2-7, with 7 bases lining up with TRBD1. The CDR3 extends over 15 amino acids. V shed 0 bases, J shed 4 bases, and the junction held 6 bases outside the gene matches. The germline gives CDR1 SGHTA, CDR2 FQGNSA. CDR3 bases: TGTGCCAGCAGCTTAGCGCCGGGACAGAATTACGAGCAGTACTTC. Protein product: CASSLAPGQNYEQYF.

This clone is a singleton in its sample. The chain is built from TRBV29-1 and TRBJ1-2; TRBD1 is a possible D gene (6 bases). There are 11 residues in the CDR3. The germline V gene has CDR1 SQVTM and CDR2 ANQGSEA. V dropped 7 bases and J dropped 8 bases, with 14 bases sitting between them. The CDR3 sequence is CSAIQGRGYTF. In DNA form, the CDR3 reads TGCAGCGCCATACAGGGCAGGGGCTACACCTTC.

This rearrangement joins TRBV30 to TRBJ1-2; maybe TRBD1 (5 bases). Germline CDR1 GTSNPN, CDR2 SVGIG (reference sequence). V shed 1 base and J shed 8 bases, with 14 bases lying between them. The CDR3 contains 13 residues. CDR3 residues: CAWSEAWQGGYTF. DNA for the CDR3: TGTGCCTGGAGTGAAGCCTGGCAGGGCGGCTACACCTTC.

The V and J genes are TRBV6-5 and TRBJ2-5; the D is unclear. This CDR3 is built from 15 residues. Trimming took 6 bases from V and 0 from J, leaving 14 bases between them. Germline CDR1 and CDR2: MNHEY and SVGAGI. Here the CDR3 reads CASRPLSRYQETQYF. As DNA, the CDR3 is TGTGCCAGCAGGCCGCTCTCTAGGTACCAAGAGACCCAGTACTTC.

The chain employs TRBV9 and TRBJ2-1; D unclear. The CDR3 extends over 13 amino acids. Trimming stripped 4 bases from V and 7 bases from J, with 12 bases between. The V gene's germline CDR1 is SGDLS and CDR2 YYNGEE. CDR3 nucleotide sequence: TGTGCCAGCAGCCCCCGGTCCGGGAATGAGCAGTTCTTC. Translation: CASSPRSGNEQFF.

The chain has TRBV9 and TRBJ1-6; the match to TRBD1 covers 9 bases. The CDR3 length is 17 residues. The V gene's germline CDR1 is SGDLS and CDR2 YYNGEE. V shed 2 bases, J shed 5 bases, and the junction held 8 bases outside the gene matches. The CDR3 nucleotides read TGTGCCAGCAGCGTGGGGGGACAGGGAGGAAATAATTCACCCCTCCACTTT. This translates into CASSVGGQGGNNSPLHF.

The chain employs TRBV9 and TRBJ1-2; 8 bases are shared with TRBD1. V trimming: 0 bases; J trimming: 4 bases; junction bases outside the gene matches: 8. CDR3 length: 16 residues. Germline V CDR1 and CDR2: SGDLS, YYNGEE. The CDR3 loop is CASSVAGTGDAYGYTF. The CDR3 DNA reads as TGTGCCAGCAGCGTAGCCGGGACAGGAGACGCCTATGGCTACACCTTC.

The V and J genes are TRBV7-8 and TRBJ2-7; tentatively, D is TRBD1 (6 bases). CDR3 size: 16 residues. The V end lost 1 base, the J end lost 0 bases, and 13 bases lay between the germline ends. Germline V gene lookup returns CDR1 SGHVS and CDR2 FQNEAQ. CDR3 amino acids: CASSLERTVSSYEQYF. The CDR3 coding sequence is TGTGCCAGCAGCTTAGAGCGGACAGTCAGCTCCTACGAGCAGTACTTC.

The chain is built from TRBV2 and TRBJ2-5; 10 nucleotides agree with TRBD1. The ends lost 8 bases at V and 4 bases at J; junction bases unmatched: 10. Germline V CDR1 and CDR2: SNHLY, FYNNEI. The CDR3 is made up of 15 amino acids. The CDR3: CASHSGTGARETQYF. The DNA of the CDR3 is TGTGCCAGCCATTCCGGGACAGGGGCGCGAGAGACCCAGTACTTC.

This CDR3 reads CASTGTSGAYEQFF. CDR3 DNA: TGTGCCAGCACCGGGACTAGCGGGGCATATGAGCAGTTCTTC. The chain links TRBV7-9 to TRBJ2-1, with 13 bases identical to TRBD2. CDR1 and CDR2 (germline): SEHNR, FQNEAQ (reference sequence). The CDR3 is 14 residues long. Trimming removed 7 bases from V and 8 bases from J; junction bases left unmatched: 5. The full variable domain, its missing parts supplied by reference TRBV7-9 and TRBJ2-1, is DTGVSQNPRHKITKRGQNVTFRCDPISEHNRLYWYRQTLGQGPEFLTYFQNEAQLEKSRLLSDRFSAERPKGSFSTLEIQRTEQGDSAMYLCASTGTSGAYEQFFGPGTRLTVL.

This chain connects TRBV4-1 to TRBJ1-6; 8 bases agree with TRBD1. From germline, CDR1 is MGHRA and CDR2 YSYEKL. The CDR3 runs 15 residues. J was trimmed by 7 bases and V by 3 bases; bases with no gene match: 5. Here the CDR3 DNA reads TGCGCCAGCAGCCATGGACAGGGAGACAATTCACCCCTCCACTTT. As protein: CASSHGQGDNSPLHF.

The chain is built from TRBV3-1 (or the pseudogene TRBV3-2) and TRBJ1-1, with TRBD1 as a possible D gene (6 bases). Per the germline V gene, CDR1 is LGHDT and CDR2 is YNNKEL (reference sequence). The V end lost 5 bases, the J end lost 5 bases, and 18 bases lay between the germline ends. This CDR3 region has 15 residues. The CDR3 region is CASSARTVPRTEAFF. CDR3 sequence (DNA): TGTGCCAGCAGCGCCCGGACAGTCCCGCGGACTGAAGCTTTCTTT.